Each of the 11 T cell receptor beta chains below was sequenced from the same sample in a study of cytomegalovirus exposure and HLA in healthy donors. The method was immunoSEQ multiplex PCR; TCRdb's version includes in-frame clones alone and lacks a portion of them. This repertoire shows 140,000 or so clones, about 89% found once; its top ten account for 0.55% to 0.8%. Sequenced sample: PBMCs. The receptors were sampled from a man aged 18 to 35 in good health and CMV-seronegative.

This chain connects TRBV6-1 to TRBJ2-2, with TRBD2 matching over 12 bases. The CDR3 length is 14 residues. V dropped 11 bases and J dropped 6; count of bases not matched to a gene: 7. Looked up from germline, CDR1 is MNHNS and CDR2 is SASEGT. The chain's CDR3 is CAAGGLAGPGELFF. The CDR3 region has the DNA TGTGCCGCAGGGGGACTAGCGGGTCCCGGGGAGCTGTTTTTT.

J is TRBJ1-5 and V is TRBV10-1; D remains ambiguous. The CDR3 extends over 14 amino acids. CDR1 WNHNN and CDR2 SYGVQD come from the germline V gene (reference sequence). Trimming took off 5 bases at V and 5 bases at J, with 13 bases between the two ends. CDR3 nucleotides: TGCGCCAGCAGTAGCGGGGTAGAAGATCAGCCCCAGCATTTT. It is translated as CASSSGVEDQPQHF.

The chain carries TRBV5-1 and TRBJ2-1, with a possible D match to TRBD2 (6 bases). The CDR3 spans 14 residues. V was pared by 2 bases and J by 5 bases, with 11 bases between. Germline CDR1 SGHRS, CDR2 YFSETQ. CDR3 in amino acids: CASSFGGLNNEQFF. The CDR3 DNA reads TGCGCCAGCAGCTTCGGGGGTCTCAACAATGAGCAGTTCTTC.

The chain has TRBV7-2 and TRBJ1-3; unclear D gene. CDR1 and CDR2 (germline): SGHTA, FQGNSA. There are 15 residues in the CDR3. Trimming left V 2 bases short and J 0 bases short, with 8 bases between. The CDR3 region is CASSLTPSSGNTIYF. CDR3 nucleotide sequence: TGTGCCAGCAGCTTAACACCAAGCTCTGGAAACACCATATATTTT.

The J gene is TRBJ1-2, the V gene TRBV9; D gene unclear. Germline CDR1 is SGDLS and CDR2 is YYNGEE. The CDR3 spans 13 residues. Trimming stripped 5 bases from V and 8 bases from J, with 16 bases between. In DNA, the CDR3 is TGTGCCAGCAGTTTCCAAGGGAGAAACGGCTACACCTTC. This translates into CASSFQGRNGYTF.

The chain recombines TRBV14 with TRBJ2-7; 7 bases are shared with TRBD1. The germline V gene encodes CDR1 SGHDN and CDR2 FVKESK. The junction had 6 bases not matched to a gene; V was cut back by 5 bases and J by 11 bases. CDR3 length: 11 residues. The CDR3 here is CASSSDRAEYV. Here the CDR3 DNA reads TGTGCCAGCAGCTCCGACAGGGCCGAGTACGTC.

The chain employs TRBV6-1 and TRBJ1-2, with D tentatively TRBD1 (5 bases). Germline values: CDR1 MNHNS, CDR2 SASEGT. The V gene lost 0 bases and the J gene lost 3 bases, with 8 bases spanning the gap. The CDR3 runs to 14 residues. The DNA for the CDR3 is TGTGCCAGCAGTGAAGCCGGGACTCACTATGGCTACACCTTC. Protein product: CASSEAGTHYGYTF.

The chain combines TRBV29-1 with TRBJ1-2; 12 bases are a match to TRBD1. With 3 bases clipped from V and 8 bases from J, the junction kept 13 bases outside the gene matches. CDR1 is SQVTM, CDR2 ANQGSEA, per germline. This CDR3 comprises 16 residues. CDR3 sequence reads: CSVDMGRDRGRRGYTF. As DNA, the CDR3 is TGCAGCGTTGACATGGGCCGGGACAGGGGGCGACGAGGCTACACCTTC.

The chain joins TRBV30 to TRBJ1-1; possibly TRBD1 for D (6 bases). Trimming pared 3 bases from V and 0 bases from J, leaving 11 bases between. The CDR3 consists of 14 residues. Germline CDR1 reads GTSNPN; CDR2 reads SVGIG (reference sequence). The CDR3 nucleotides read TGTGCCTGGAGGGCGGACAGTATGAACACTGAAGCTTTCTTT. Encoded protein: CAWRADSMNTEAFF.

The rearrangement uses TRBV7-2 and TRBJ1-1, with D tentatively TRBD1 (5 bases). The CDR3 is 16 amino acids. Germline-derived CDR1 and CDR2 are SGHTA and FQGNSA. Deletions cut 5 bases from V and 0 bases from J, with 16 bases between. CDR3 bases: TGTGCCAGCAGCACCACTGACAGTAACATGAACACTGAAGCTTTCTTT. It encodes CASSTTDSNMNTEAFF.

V gene TRBV7-9 combines with J gene TRBJ2-2; no firm D call. V was clipped by 5 bases and J by 2 bases, with 3 bases between them. The CDR3 is 12 amino acids. The germline CDR1 and CDR2 sequences are SEHNR and FQNEAQ (reference sequence). This CDR3 is CASSPNTGELFF. The CDR3 coding sequence is TGTGCCAGCAGCCCAAACACCGGGGAGCTGTTTTTT.